This T cell receptor (beta chain) was profiled in a study of beta chain features in type 1 diabetes. Overall study findings and caveats: People with Type 1 diabetes carried modestly yet significantly shorter TCRB CDR3s in all four CD4+ subsets. Patients' naive, central memory and regulatory TCRB repertoires appeared more alike than those of healthy donors.

Since all of the isolated RNA was reverse transcribed, expressed TCRB transcripts were what got sequenced. Roughly 3.6 million reads was the average for naive, central memory and regulatory T cell samples. Method: immunoSEQ multiplex PCR; TCRdb's copy keeps in-frame clones and lacks some. This table holds 640,000 or so clones, about 14% found once. For this clone: Its antigen remains unknown. Different DNA sequences within this sample yield the same CDR3.

Per the germline V gene, CDR1 is MNHEY and CDR2 is SMNVEV (reference sequence). This CDR3 has 12 amino acids. The V end was cut by 2 bases, the J end by 5 bases, with 6 bases between. Sequencing input: naive CD4+ T cells from blood. The chain employs TRBV27 and TRBJ2-5, with D possibly being TRBD2 (5 bases). This TCR derives from a man aged 18 to 29 with type 1 diabetes. CDR3 nucleotide sequence: TGTGCCAGCAGTTTACGCGGGGAGACCCAGTACTTC. Amino acid sequence: CASSLRGETQYF.